This passage covers 27 T cell receptor beta chains from one sample sequenced in a study of blood T cell repertoires in COVID-19. Sequencing was performed with immunoSEQ multiplex PCR; in TCRdb, only in-frame clones are kept and a portion is missing. The table has some 30,000 clones, around 80% seen once. The sample comprised peripheral blood. These receptors all stem from a human donor in a cohort sampled during active COVID-19.

This chain links TRBV10-1 with TRBJ2-3; 11 bases line up with TRBD2. Unmatched junction bases numbered 3, after V lost 0 bases and J lost 4 bases. Germline values: CDR1 WNHNN, CDR2 SYGVQD (reference sequence). The CDR3 length is 16 residues. CDR3 sequence: CASSESTSGVPDTQYF. CDR3 DNA: TGCGCCAGCAGTGAGTCGACTAGCGGGGTCCCAGATACGCAGTATTTT.

This sequence joins TRBV24-1 and TRBJ1-5; D may be TRBD1 (6 bases). Germline CDR1 is KGHDR and CDR2 is SFDVKD. The V end lost 3 bases, the J end lost 6 bases, and 11 bases lay between the germline ends. This CDR3 is built from 14 residues. The DNA of the CDR3 is TGTGCCACCAGTGATAAAAGGGGGGGTCAGCCCCAGCATTTT. It encodes CATSDKRGGQPQHF.

The V and J genes are TRBV20-1 and TRBJ1-2; D might be TRBD1 (5 bases). V gave up 6 bases and J gave up 6 bases, with 11 bases separating them. CDR1 and CDR2 from the germline V gene are DFQATT and SNEGSKA (reference sequence). This CDR3 is 11 amino acids long. The CDR3 DNA follows: TGCAGTGCCGGGTGGGGGGATGGCTACACCTTC. Its translation is CSAGWGDGYTF.

V is TRBV19 and J is TRBJ1-5, with 11 bases identical to TRBD1. CDR3 length: 16 residues. V trimming: 3 bases; J trimming: 5 bases; junction bases outside the gene matches: 6. CDR1 LNHDA and CDR2 SQIVND come from the germline V gene (reference sequence). The CDR3 is CASSIQGQGGHQPQHF. DNA of the CDR3: TGTGCCAGTAGTATCCAGGGACAGGGGGGACATCAGCCCCAGCATTTT.

This rearrangement joins TRBV4-3 to TRBJ2-3; 8 positions match TRBD1. This CDR3 is 16 amino acids long. V shed 1 base, J shed 4 bases, and the junction held 7 bases outside the gene matches. Germline CDR1 and CDR2: LGHNA and YSLEER. The CDR3 region has the DNA TGCGCCAGCAGCCAAGTTCCCGACAGGGGCCCAGATACGCAGTATTTT. It translates to CASSQVPDRGPDTQYF.

V and J are TRBV7-2 and TRBJ1-3; maybe TRBD1 (5 bases). Germline V gene data show CDR1 as SGHTA and CDR2 as FQGNSA. The V gene lost 5 bases and the J gene lost 4 bases, with 9 bases spanning the gap. The CDR3 has 13 amino acids. This chain's CDR3 is CASSTPGGNTIYF. The CDR3 nucleotides are TGTGCCAGCAGCACACCAGGGGGAAACACCATATATTTT.

V gene TRBV6-6 combines with J gene TRBJ2-3; no definite D call. This CDR3 is 13 amino acids long. The ends were cut back, 2 bases at V and 4 bases at J, with 7 bases in the middle. Germline CDR1 and CDR2: MNHNY and SVGAGI (reference sequence). CDR3 sequence: CASSYHTSDTQYF. The CDR3 DNA reads TGTGCCAGCAGTTACCACACCTCAGATACGCAGTATTTT.

The chain has TRBV2 and TRBJ2-2, with 7 positions matching TRBD1. With V trimmed by 0 bases and J by 3 bases, 13 bases remained unmatched. The CDR3 sequence is 19 residues long. CDR1 is SNHLY and CDR2 is FYNNEI in the germline V gene. CDR3 bases: TGTGCCAGCAGTGAAGCGACGGAGCTTTCTGACAGGGACACCGGGGAGCTGTTTTTT. This translates into CASSEATELSDRDTGELFF.

A few counts support this clone. V and J are TRBV6-2 or TRBV6-3 and TRBJ2-1, with 11 nucleotides matching TRBD2. The CDR3 spans 16 residues. Germline trimming cut 5 bases from V and 1 base from J; bases unmatched to any gene: 4. The germline V gene has CDR1 MNHEY and CDR2 SVGEGT. Here the CDR3 reads CASSRSGGVSYNEQFF. The DNA of the CDR3 is TGTGCCAGCAGTCGTAGCGGGGGGGTGTCCTACAATGAGCAGTTCTTC.

The V gene is TRBV10-3, the J gene TRBJ2-7; TRBD1 matches at 8 bases. The germline V gene has CDR1 ENHRY and CDR2 SYGVKD. The CDR3 sequence is 14 residues long. V trimming: 6 bases; J trimming: 0 bases; junction bases outside the gene matches: 4. The CDR3 loop reads CAIRGQADSYEQYF. The DNA for the CDR3 is TGTGCCATCAGGGGACAGGCCGACTCCTACGAGCAGTACTTC.

The CDR3 sequence: CASSREQGSSGNTIYF. The CDR3 bases are TGTGCCAGTAGTAGAGAACAGGGGAGCTCTGGAAACACCATATATTTT. This rearrangement joins TRBV19 to TRBJ1-3, with 7 bases lining up with TRBD1. This CDR3 is 16 amino acids long. Germline lookup yields CDR1 LNHDA and CDR2 SQIVND (reference sequence). The junction had 6 bases not matched to a gene; V was cut back by 4 bases and J by 0 bases.

V gene TRBV10-2 combines with J gene TRBJ2-1; tentatively, D is TRBD2 (5 bases). The CDR3 covers 15 residues. The V end lost 5 bases, the J end lost 2 bases, and 13 bases lay between the germline ends. Per the germline V gene, CDR1 is WSHSY and CDR2 is SAAADI. DNA of the CDR3: TGCGCCAGCAGTCTGCGGGCAGGCACCTACAATGAGCAGTTCTTC. This gives the protein CASSLRAGTYNEQFF.

CDR3 in amino acids: CASSRSRVLVEKLFF. The DNA for the CDR3 is TGTGCCAGCAGCCGATCTAGAGTATTAGTTGAAAAACTGTTTTTT. The rearrangement uses TRBV7-8 and TRBJ1-4; D uncertain. Looked up from germline, CDR1 is SGHVS and CDR2 is FQNEAQ. The CDR3 totals 15 residues. The V end was cut by 5 bases, the J end by 7 bases, with 17 bases between.

V gene TRBV24-1 combines with J gene TRBJ2-1; TRBD1 agrees at 8 bases. Germline CDR1 is KGHDR and CDR2 is SFDVKD. The J segment lost 5 bases and the V segment lost 2 bases, leaving 7 bases of the junction unmatched. The CDR3 is 16 residues long. Written as DNA, the CDR3 is TGTGCCACCAGTGATTCGGGTTGGACAGGGAACAATGAGCAGTTCTTC. Translating gives CATSDSGWTGNNEQFF.

The chain employs TRBV6-5 and TRBJ1-2; 8 nucleotides align to TRBD1. Trimming cost V 4 bases and J 3 bases; bases outside gene matches: 4. The CDR3 has 14 residues. Germline CDR1 is MNHEY and CDR2 is SVGAGI. CDR3 coding DNA: TGTGCCAGCAGTTTCGCGGGACAGGACTATGGCTACACCTTC. Encoded protein: CASSFAGQDYGYTF.

This clone occurred once. This chain joins TRBV3-1 (or the pseudogene TRBV3-2) and TRBJ2-1; TRBD2 aligns across 9 bases. CDR1 is LGHDT and CDR2 is YNNKEL in the germline V gene (reference sequence). Losses at the gene ends were 8 bases for V and 5 bases for J; bases not matched to a gene: 7. This CDR3 spans 14 amino acids. Written as DNA, the CDR3 is TGTGCCAGCTCGACTAGCGGCGATCACAATGAGCAGTTCTTC. This gives the protein CASSTSGDHNEQFF.

The V and J genes are TRBV11-3 and TRBJ2-7; TRBD2 might be the D (6 bases). The CDR3 is 14 amino acids. CDR1 and CDR2 (germline): SGHNT, YENEEA. Trimming took 5 bases from V and 2 from J, leaving 13 bases between them. For the CDR3, the DNA is TGTGCCAGCAGCCCCCAAGGGGAGGCCTACGAGCAGTACTTC. It is translated as CASSPQGEAYEQYF.

The chain links TRBV4-2 to TRBJ1-4; no reliable D call. Germline values: CDR1 LGHNA, CDR2 YNFKEQ. The CDR3 consists of 15 residues. Trimming took 0 bases from V and 5 from J, leaving 10 bases between them. The CDR3 nucleotides are TGTGCCAGCAGCCAAGACAGGCGAAGGAATGAAAAACTGTTTTTT. It encodes CASSQDRRRNEKLFF.

V gene TRBV7-9 combines with J gene TRBJ2-7; D not resolved. Deletions cut 4 bases from V and 6 bases from J, with 10 bases between. The CDR3 runs 12 residues. Germline CDR1 and CDR2: SEHNR and FQNEAQ (reference sequence). CDR3 nucleotides: TGTGCCAGCAGCTCCTCCTCGGGCGAGCAGTACTTC. Its translation is CASSSSSGEQYF.

The J gene is TRBJ1-1, the V gene TRBV19; TRBD1 might be the D (6 bases). The CDR3 is made up of 14 amino acids. V lost 7 bases and J 4 bases, leaving 16 bases between the germline ends. Germline V gives CDR1 LNHDA, CDR2 SQIVND (reference sequence). The CDR3 protein is CASTNRGHFTEAFF. The CDR3 DNA follows: TGTGCCAGTACCAACCGGGGACATTTCACTGAAGCTTTCTTT.

This clone was counted between two and nine times. CDR3 in DNA: TGTGCCAGCACCGGGACTTTCGCCCCGTACACTGAAGCTTTCTTT. It translates to CASTGTFAPYTEAFF. The V and J genes are TRBV28 and TRBJ1-1; tentative D call: TRBD1 (5 bases). The germline V gene has CDR1 MDHEN and CDR2 SYDVKM. The ends were cut back, 7 bases at V and 3 bases at J, with 18 bases in the middle. This CDR3 spans 15 amino acids.

The rearrangement joins TRBV19 to TRBJ1-4, with 9 nucleotides matching TRBD1. The CDR3 loop spans 13 amino acids. Germline assignment: CDR1 LNHDA and CDR2 SQIVND (reference sequence). The trim removed 6 bases at V and 7 bases at J, leaving 3 bases unmatched. CDR3 protein: CASRDRGSEKLFF. CDR3 DNA: TGTGCCAGTAGGGACAGGGGTTCTGAAAAACTGTTTTTT.

The chain uses TRBV7-2 and TRBJ2-5, with TRBD1 as a possible D gene (6 bases). Germline V gives CDR1 SGHTA, CDR2 FQGNSA. The V gene lost 3 bases and the J gene lost 4 bases, with 9 bases spanning the gap. There are 13 residues in the CDR3. The CDR3, as DNA: TGTGCCAGCAGCTTGGACAGAGTAGAGACCCAGTACTTC. Translating it yields CASSLDRVETQYF.

CDR3 nucleotide sequence: TGTGCCAGCAGTGAAAATCGAGAGAACACTGAAGCTTTCTTT. Its protein is CASSENRENTEAFF. V is TRBV6-1 and J is TRBJ1-1; no definite D call. The CDR3 runs to 14 residues. Per germline, CDR1 MNHNS and CDR2 SASEGT. V lost 2 bases and J 1 base, leaving 8 bases between the germline ends.

The chain combines TRBV19 with TRBJ2-5; possibly TRBD1 for D (6 bases). This CDR3 comprises 14 residues. Germline V CDR1 and CDR2: LNHDA, SQIVND (reference sequence). V gave up 3 bases and J gave up 4 bases, with 12 bases separating them. The CDR3 region has the DNA TGTGCCAGTAGTATTCAGGGGCAAGCAGAGACCCAGTACTTC. It yields the protein CASSIQGQAETQYF.

This chain connects TRBV11-2 to TRBJ2-7; 7 bases are shared with TRBD1. The CDR3 consists of 13 residues. The germline V gene has CDR1 SGHAT and CDR2 FQNNGV. The V segment lost 5 bases and the J segment 3 bases; nucleotides outside the gene matches: 4. Here the CDR3 DNA reads TGTGCCAGCAGCCCCACAGGGGACTACGAGCAGTACTTC. Amino acids: CASSPTGDYEQYF.

The V call is TRBV28, the J call TRBJ1-1, with D unresolved. Germline V gene data show CDR1 as MDHEN and CDR2 as SYDVKM. The CDR3 runs 13 residues. V was shortened by 6 bases and J by 1 base, with 9 bases between the two germline ends. DNA for the CDR3: TGTGCCAGCAGGCTACCCGGGAACACTGAAGCTTTCTTT. Protein sequence: CASRLPGNTEAFF.